A single sample gave rise to the 27 T cell receptor beta chains below, sequenced in a study of identical twins. MiXCR was run by TCRdb on the 5' RACE reads, yielding one entry per CDR3 protein. Among hundreds of thousands of distinct CDR3 sequences listed, 15% to 20% were seen once. In addition, the sample was reused for a study of T cells expressing NK-cell markers.

Material for sequencing was PBMCs. These receptors were obtained from a woman between 18 and 30 years old in good health.

The V gene is TRBV20-1, the J gene TRBJ2-6; D unresolved. Trimming removed 2 bases at V and 0 bases at J, with 2 bases between. Germline assignment: CDR1 DFQATT and CDR2 SNEGSKA (reference sequence). CDR3 length: 13 residues. CDR3 coding DNA: TGCAGTGCTAGAAACTCTGGGGCCAACGTCCTGACTTTC. This encodes CSARNSGANVLTF.

This clonotype was counted only a few times. The chain has TRBV29-1 and TRBJ2-1; either TRBD1 or TRBD2 may supply D (5 bases each). The CDR3 length is 12 residues. Germline values: CDR1 SQVTM, CDR2 ANQGSEA. The V end was cut by 7 bases, the J end by 2 bases, with 9 bases between. For the CDR3, the DNA is TGCAGCGAGCGGACAACCTACAATGAGCAGTTCTTC. Amino acid sequence: CSERTTYNEQFF.

For the CDR3, the DNA is TGTGCCAGCAGCTTGGTGCAGGGCGACGAGCAGTACTTC. Protein product: CASSLVQGDEQYF. The chain employs TRBV5-6 and TRBJ2-7; a possible D gene is TRBD1 (5 bases). With 0 bases removed from V and 5 bases from J, the gap between germline ends came to 9 bases. This CDR3 comprises 13 residues. Germline CDR1 reads SGHDT; CDR2 reads YYEEEE.

The rearrangement links TRBV6-2 or TRBV6-3 to TRBJ2-7, with D possibly being TRBD2 (6 bases). Trimming shortened V by 7 bases and J by 2 bases, and 15 bases separated the two germline ends. The CDR3 sequence is 14 residues long. CDR1 is MNHEY, CDR2 SVGEGT, per germline. The CDR3 reads CASTEGTFTYEQYF. CDR3 bases: TGTGCCAGCACCGAGGGGACTTTTACCTACGAGCAGTACTTC.

A remark on this clonotype: Relative to the germline gene, one junction end is altered; a read error may explain this. The J gene is TRBJ1-2, the V gene TRBV24-1, with D possibly matching TRBD1 (5 bases). CDR3 length equals 12 residues. Germline-derived CDR1 and CDR2 are KGHDR and SFDVKD. The CDR3 is CAISDYGGGYTF. DNA of the CDR3: TGTGCCATCAGTGATTACGGGGGGGGCTACACCTTC.

This clonotype was seen many times. The rearrangement links TRBV5-1 to TRBJ2-3; D not resolved. The germline V gene has CDR1 SGHRS and CDR2 YFSETQ. The V gene lost 4 bases and the J gene lost 2 bases, with 5 bases spanning the gap. This CDR3 region has 12 residues. The CDR3 region is CASSASTDTQYF. The CDR3, as DNA: TGCGCCAGCAGCGCCTCCACAGATACGCAGTATTTT.

The sample holds one count of this clonotype. The chain employs TRBV5-1 and TRBJ2-5; a weak D match, TRBD2 (6 bases). V lost 4 bases, J lost 2 bases, and 15 bases lay in between. CDR1 and CDR2 (germline): SGHRS, YFSETQ. The CDR3 is 15 amino acids. CDR3 sequence reads: CASSPEGLPQETQYF. The CDR3 DNA sequence: TGCGCCAGCAGCCCGGAGGGGCTCCCGCAAGAGACCCAGTACTTC.

This clonotype has a handful of counts. The chain combines TRBV9 with TRBJ1-6; D possibly corresponds to TRBD1 (6 bases). Germline loops: CDR1 SGDLS, CDR2 YYNGEE. CDR3 size: 17 residues. The germline V and J ends were trimmed by 0 bases and 6 bases, with 16 bases remaining between them. The CDR3 DNA follows: TGTGCCAGCAGCGTAGCCCCCGGGACAAAGGTTAATTCACCCCTCCACTTT. Translating it yields CASSVAPGTKVNSPLHF.

This clonotype was counted ten times or more. V usage is TRBV27 and J usage is TRBJ2-4, with 9 bases aligning to TRBD2. There are 15 residues in the CDR3. CDR1 MNHEY and CDR2 SMNVEV come from the germline V gene (reference sequence). V lost 8 bases, J lost 9 bases, and 14 bases stayed unmatched. The CDR3 region is CASEGGASGETIQYF. CDR3 DNA sequence: TGTGCCAGCGAAGGGGGGGCTAGCGGGGAGACCATTCAGTACTTC.

This clonotype was seen more than once but under ten times. This sequence joins TRBV5-6 and TRBJ1-1, with TRBD1 matching 7 bases. The trim removed 4 bases at V and 7 bases at J, leaving 7 bases unmatched. There are 13 residues in the CDR3. Germline V CDR1 and CDR2: SGHDT, YYEEEE. The CDR3 reads CASSLNDRVEAFF. The CDR3 nucleotides are TGTGCCAGCAGCCTCAACGACAGGGTTGAAGCTTTCTTT. Based on the CDR3 plus reference TRBV5-6 and TRBJ1-1, the full variable domain is DAGVTQSPTHLIKTRGQQVTLRCSPKSGHDTVSWYQQALGQGPQFIFQYYEEEERQRGNFPDRFSGHQFPNYSSELNVNALLLGDSALYLCASSLNDRVEAFFGQGTRLTVV.

The gene calls are TRBV5-1 and TRBJ2-5; TRBD1 aligns across 10 bases. This CDR3 spans 14 amino acids. V lost 3 bases, J lost 3 bases, and 2 bases stayed unmatched. From germline, CDR1 is SGHRS and CDR2 YFSETQ. The CDR3 nucleotides read TGCGCCAGCAGCTCCGGACAGGGGGAAGAGACCCAGTACTTC. Its translation: CASSSGQGEETQYF.

This clonotype was picked up a small number of times. The rearrangement uses TRBV3-1 and TRBJ2-3; D uncertain. V shed 1 base and J shed 0 bases, with 5 bases lying between them. The CDR3 length is 14 residues. Germline V gives CDR1 LGHDT, CDR2 YNNKEL (reference sequence). The CDR3 DNA sequence: TGTGCCAGCAGCCAAGCGACTAGCACAGATACGCAGTATTTT. Amino acids: CASSQATSTDTQYF.

This clonotype has at least ten counts. The chain has TRBV7-8 and TRBJ1-1; TRBD1 matches 8 bases. The CDR3 is 17 residues long. CDR1 and CDR2 (germline): SGHVS, FQNEAQ. Trimming removed 2 bases from V and 0 bases from J; junction bases left unmatched: 8. CDR3: CASSLSQGAFMNTEAFF. In DNA, the CDR3 is TGTGCCAGCAGCTTAAGTCAGGGGGCATTCATGAACACTGAAGCTTTCTTT.

This clonotype was counted between two and nine times. The J gene is TRBJ2-5, the V gene TRBV27; D is possibly TRBD1 or TRBD2 (5 bases each). V gave up 6 bases and J gave up 4 bases, with 18 bases separating them. Germline lookup yields CDR1 MNHEY and CDR2 SMNVEV (reference sequence). The CDR3 is made up of 15 amino acids. The CDR3 DNA follows: TGTGCCAGCAGACCCCAACCTGAGGGGAGAGAGACCCAGTACTTC. Its translation: CASRPQPEGRETQYF.

Only a few counts were recorded for this clonotype. J is TRBJ2-5 and V is TRBV5-6; D is perhaps TRBD1 (8 bases). The CDR3 covers 16 residues. Germline CDR1 SGHDT, CDR2 YYEEEE. The V end lost 1 base, the J end lost 5 bases, and 18 bases lay between the germline ends. The CDR3 loop reads CASSLRNRGGLETQYF. The DNA of the CDR3 is TGTGCCAGCAGCTTGCGGAACAGGGGGGGTCTCGAGACCCAGTACTTC.

The sample holds a few counts of this clonotype. This chain uses TRBV5-1 with TRBJ1-4; D gene uncertain. The germline V gene has CDR1 SGHRS and CDR2 YFSETQ. V was clipped by 0 bases and J by 10 bases, with 10 bases between them. The CDR3 runs 13 residues. The CDR3 coding sequence is TGCGCCAGCAGCTTGGCCGGGTGGGGAAAACTGTTTTTT. As protein: CASSLAGWGKLFF.

This clonotype was seen only a few times. The gene calls are TRBV14 and TRBJ2-7; D is tentatively TRBD1 or TRBD2 (5 bases each). Germline assignment: CDR1 SGHDN and CDR2 FVKESK. The CDR3 length is 15 residues. V was trimmed by 6 bases and J by 5 bases, leaving 20 bases between them. For the CDR3, the DNA is TGTGCCAGCAGGTTATCGACCGCCTGGGGGAACGAGCAGTACTTC. The encoded protein is CASRLSTAWGNEQYF.

This clonotype was detected a few times. The gene calls are TRBV20-1 and TRBJ2-7; TRBD1 matches at 8 bases. The length of the CDR3 is 12 residues. Trimming removed 0 bases from V and 9 bases from J; junction bases left unmatched: 4. The V gene's germline CDR1 is DFQATT and CDR2 SNEGSKA (reference sequence). In DNA form, the CDR3 reads TGCAGTGCTAGAGATCAGGGGGCTAGGCAGTACTTC. It codes for CSARDQGARQYF.

The chain has TRBV5-1 and TRBJ1-1; D is unresolved. V was clipped by 1 base and J by 1 base, with 8 bases between them. Germline lookup yields CDR1 SGHRS and CDR2 YFSETQ. The CDR3 contains 14 residues. CDR3 in DNA: TGCGCCAGCAGCTTGCTAAGTCGGAACACTGAAGCTTTCTTT. Its protein is CASSLLSRNTEAFF.

V and J are TRBV5-1 and TRBJ1-2; D possibly corresponds to TRBD1 (6 bases). V lost 3 bases to trimming and J lost 5 bases, with 11 bases between them. CDR3 size: 13 residues. Germline values: CDR1 SGHRS, CDR2 YFSETQ. CDR3 nucleotide sequence: TGCGCCAGCAGCTACGAAAGGGGGTATGGCTACACCTTC. Its protein is CASSYERGYGYTF.

This clonotype turned up a few times. The DNA of the CDR3 is TGTGCCACCAGTAAACCCGACTCGTCAGATACGCAGTATTTT. Translated, it gives CATSKPDSSDTQYF. The V gene is TRBV24-1, the J gene TRBJ2-3, with unresolved D. From germline, CDR1 is KGHDR and CDR2 SFDVKD. Trimming stripped 6 bases from V and 4 bases from J, with 13 bases between. The CDR3 is 14 amino acids.

This clonotype appeared a few times. The rearrangement uses TRBV10-3 and TRBJ2-7; 8 nucleotides align to TRBD2. CDR3 size: 14 residues. J was trimmed by 3 bases and V by 4 bases; bases with no gene match: 5. Germline V gives CDR1 ENHRY, CDR2 SYGVKD. The CDR3 sequence is CAISGLATIYEQYF. CDR3 bases: TGTGCCATCAGTGGACTAGCGACCATCTACGAGCAGTACTTC.

This clonotype was seen repeatedly, ten times or more. This sequence joins TRBV5-1 and TRBJ2-3; TRBD2 might be the D (5 bases). The CDR3 is 15 amino acids. Germline loops: CDR1 SGHRS, CDR2 YFSETQ. V lost 0 bases to trimming and J lost 1 base, with 9 bases between them. CDR3: CASSLDMRGTDTQYF. The DNA of the CDR3 is TGCGCCAGCAGCTTGGATATGCGGGGCACAGATACGCAGTATTTT.

This rearrangement joins TRBV29-1 to TRBJ2-7; D call uncertain. CDR1 is SQVTM, CDR2 ANQGSEA, per germline. Between the trimmed V and J ends, which lost 4 bases and 2 bases, there was a span of 12 bases. The CDR3 covers 13 residues. DNA of the CDR3: TGCAGCGTTGTCGTGACTGATACCTACGAGCAGTACTTC. It translates to CSVVVTDTYEQYF.

This clonotype has ten or more counts. V and J are TRBV9 and TRBJ2-3; 8 nucleotides match TRBD2. V lost 0 bases and J lost 2; bases outside the gene matches: 8. This CDR3 is built from 17 residues. Germline V gene sequence: CDR1 SGDLS, CDR2 YYNGEE. CDR3 sequence reads: CASSVDGSSGVTDTQYF. The DNA for the CDR3 is TGTGCCAGCAGCGTAGATGGAAGTAGCGGGGTCACAGATACGCAGTATTTT.

On this clonotype itself: This may be a read error: a much more frequent sequence differs by one nucleotide. This CDR3 is CASSLDSLYGYTF. The CDR3 DNA sequence: TGTGCCAGCAGCTTGGACAGCCTCTATGGCTACACCTTC. The chain couples TRBV5-5 to TRBJ1-2; no definite D call. Trimming took off 0 bases at V and 4 bases at J, with 7 bases between the two ends. The CDR3 extends over 13 amino acids. Germline V gene sequence: CDR1 SGHKS, CDR2 YYEKEE (reference sequence).

The V and J genes are TRBV5-4 and TRBJ2-1; D unresolved. The CDR3 covers 15 residues. Trimming left V 0 bases short and J 0 bases short, with 7 bases between. The V gene's germline CDR1 is SGHNT and CDR2 YYREEE (reference sequence). The CDR3 loop reads CASSLEATSYNEQFF. The CDR3 nucleotides read TGTGCCAGCAGCTTGGAGGCTACCTCCTACAATGAGCAGTTCTTC.